Sequencing of this TCR beta chain was carried out in a study of blood T cell repertoires in COVID-19. About the research overall: Spain, Italy and the United States supplied samples that represented acute and convalescent COVID-19. From T cells, B-cell-depleted T cells, or PBMCs came the material, which was cDNA or gDNA.

Germline V CDR1 and CDR2: MGHDK, SYGVNS. CDR3 length: 16 amino acids. The V and J ends lost 6 bases and 5 bases, in that order; junction bases with no gene match: 10. Study processing details: Amplification of reference gene primers provided the estimated nucleated cell counts. The assay was immunoSEQ multiplex PCR, and TCRdb's table has in-frame clones only and misses some. The V and J calls and the clone size are those of that table, but D and trimming were determined from the DNA. The sample records roughly 230,000 clones, about 85% being singletons. The gene calls are TRBV25-1 and TRBJ2-1; 10 nucleotides match TRBD1. This TCR came from a man in his forties with acute or convalescent COVID-19. Sequencing was performed on peripheral blood. CDR3 in DNA: TGTGCCAGCAGCGGATCAACGGGACAGGGGAACAATGAGCAGTTCTTC. Encoded protein: CASSGSTGQGNNEQFF.